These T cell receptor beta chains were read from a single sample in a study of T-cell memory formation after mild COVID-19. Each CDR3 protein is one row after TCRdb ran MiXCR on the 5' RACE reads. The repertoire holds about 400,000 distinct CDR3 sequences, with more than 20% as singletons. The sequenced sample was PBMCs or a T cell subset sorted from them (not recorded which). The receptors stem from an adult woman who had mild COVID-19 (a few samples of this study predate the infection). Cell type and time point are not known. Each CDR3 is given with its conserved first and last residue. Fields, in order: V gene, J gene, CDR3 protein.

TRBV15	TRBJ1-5	CATSRGEGISNQPQHF
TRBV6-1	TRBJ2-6	CASRNPGANVLTF
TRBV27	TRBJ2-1	CASNSGLAYEQFF
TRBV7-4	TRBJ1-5	CASSLHVQLDQPQHF
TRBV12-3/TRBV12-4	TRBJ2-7	CASSLSGALYEQYF
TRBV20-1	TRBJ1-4	CSVRAYEKLFF
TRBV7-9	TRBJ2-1	CASSTDLGGLAGEKYNEQFF
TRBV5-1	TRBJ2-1	CASSVQYNEQFF
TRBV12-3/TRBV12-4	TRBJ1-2	CASSLGPYGYTF
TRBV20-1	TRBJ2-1	CSARISSYNEQFF
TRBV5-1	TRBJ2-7	CASSPEGRGEQYF
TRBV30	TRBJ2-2	CAWRLSGRGITGELFF
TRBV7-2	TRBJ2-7	CASSWWLAAEGYSYEQYF
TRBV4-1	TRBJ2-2	CASAGQLSTGELFF
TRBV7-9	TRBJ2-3	CASSFRADTQYF
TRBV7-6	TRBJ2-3	CASSYGGGGSTDTQYF
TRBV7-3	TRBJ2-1	CASSSGHYNEQFF
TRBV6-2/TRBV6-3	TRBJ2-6	CASSSGDRVSGANVLTF
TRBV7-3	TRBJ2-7	CASSLGTSRVYEQYF
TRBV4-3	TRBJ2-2	CASSQVGTRTGELFF
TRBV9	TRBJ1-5	CASSVGVSNQPQHF
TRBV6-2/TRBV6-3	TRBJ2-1	CASRWGRGGYNEQFF
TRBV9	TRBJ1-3	CASSAWLRGGNTIYF
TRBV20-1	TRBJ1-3	CSARSGTTSGNTIYF
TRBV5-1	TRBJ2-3	CASSLGLAGGPRTDTQYF
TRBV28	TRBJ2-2	CASTAPHGELFF
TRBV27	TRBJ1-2	CASSLDRESLYGYTF
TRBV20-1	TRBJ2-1	CSAASGRAPYNEQFF
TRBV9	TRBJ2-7	CASSVGSLNSYEQYF
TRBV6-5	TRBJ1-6	CASSYTGTPLHF
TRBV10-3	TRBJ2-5	CAIATSSAETQYF
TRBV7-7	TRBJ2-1	CASSLALRGGRLFF
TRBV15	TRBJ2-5	CATSYRAQETQYF
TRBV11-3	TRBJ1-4	CASSFTRGQGEKLFF
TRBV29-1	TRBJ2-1	CSVEQAYNEQFF
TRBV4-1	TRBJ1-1	CASSRGQVNTEAFF
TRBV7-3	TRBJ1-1	CASSLSGGMDQTEAFF
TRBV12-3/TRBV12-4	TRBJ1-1	CASREGTGRDTEAFF
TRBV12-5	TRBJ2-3	CASGLITRGGDTQYF
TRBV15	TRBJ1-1	CATSRDEAGRSFF
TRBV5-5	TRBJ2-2	CASSGKTGGLSGELFF
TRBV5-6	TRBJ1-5	CASSLGSGLSNQPQHF
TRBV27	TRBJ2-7	CASSPIWDRGRYEQYF
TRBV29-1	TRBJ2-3	CSVVARDKTSTDTQYF
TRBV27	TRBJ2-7	CATAFSSGTSYEQYF
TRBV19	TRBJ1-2	CASSGAGAPSRGYTF
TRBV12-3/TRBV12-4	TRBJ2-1	CASSFPAGGLDNEQFF
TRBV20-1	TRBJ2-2	CSARDQRAGGYGELFF
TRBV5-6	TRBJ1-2	CASSLGTVQGYGYTF
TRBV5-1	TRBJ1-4	CASSEDRGAVNEKLFF
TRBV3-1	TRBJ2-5	CASSQVGESHF
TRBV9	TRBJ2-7	CASSVGSGIVWEQYF
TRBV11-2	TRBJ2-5	CASSLDLAGVGQYF
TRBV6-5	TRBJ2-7	CASRPNLGLAASSSYEQYF
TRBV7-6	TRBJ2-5	CASSLSRLETQYF
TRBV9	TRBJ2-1	CASSVARGDNEQFF
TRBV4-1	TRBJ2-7	CASSQEGTSWEQYF
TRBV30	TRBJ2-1	CAWSPRAEVIF